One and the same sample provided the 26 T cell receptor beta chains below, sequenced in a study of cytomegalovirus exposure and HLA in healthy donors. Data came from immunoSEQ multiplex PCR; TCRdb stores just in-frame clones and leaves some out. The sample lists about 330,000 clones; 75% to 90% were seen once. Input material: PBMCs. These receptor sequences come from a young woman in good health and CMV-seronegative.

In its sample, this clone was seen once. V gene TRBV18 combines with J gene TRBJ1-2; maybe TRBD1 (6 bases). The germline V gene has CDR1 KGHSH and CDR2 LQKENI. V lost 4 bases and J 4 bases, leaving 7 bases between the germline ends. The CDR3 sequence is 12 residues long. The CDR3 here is CASSQDSYGYTF. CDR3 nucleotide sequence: TGTGCCAGCTCACAGGACAGCTATGGCTACACCTTC.

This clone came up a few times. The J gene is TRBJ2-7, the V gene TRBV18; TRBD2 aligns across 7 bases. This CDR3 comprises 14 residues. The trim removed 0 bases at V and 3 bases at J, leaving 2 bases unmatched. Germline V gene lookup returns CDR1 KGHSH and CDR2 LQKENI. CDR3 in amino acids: CASSPPGGNYEQYF. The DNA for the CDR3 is TGTGCCAGCTCACCACCGGGGGGGAACTACGAGCAGTACTTC.

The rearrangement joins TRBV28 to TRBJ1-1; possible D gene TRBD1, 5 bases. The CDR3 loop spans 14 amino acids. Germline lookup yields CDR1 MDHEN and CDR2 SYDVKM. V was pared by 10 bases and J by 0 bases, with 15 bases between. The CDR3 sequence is CATRVGELNTEAFF. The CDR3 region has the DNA TGTGCCACAAGGGTAGGGGAACTGAACACTGAAGCTTTCTTT.

This CDR3 reads CASSFGEGAIQETQYF. CDR3 coding DNA: TGCGCCAGCAGCTTCGGAGAGGGGGCGATCCAAGAGACCCAGTACTTC. The chain links TRBV5-1 to TRBJ2-5, with 7 bases identical to TRBD1. This CDR3 is 16 amino acids long. Germline loops: CDR1 SGHRS, CDR2 YFSETQ. V was clipped by 2 bases and J by 1 base; unmatched bases: 8.

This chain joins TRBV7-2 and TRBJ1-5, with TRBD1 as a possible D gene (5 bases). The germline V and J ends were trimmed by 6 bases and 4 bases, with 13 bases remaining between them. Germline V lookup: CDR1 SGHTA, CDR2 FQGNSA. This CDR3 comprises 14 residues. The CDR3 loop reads CASSRGSPNQPQHF. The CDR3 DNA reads TGTGCCAGCAGTAGGGGCTCACCTAATCAGCCCCAGCATTTT.

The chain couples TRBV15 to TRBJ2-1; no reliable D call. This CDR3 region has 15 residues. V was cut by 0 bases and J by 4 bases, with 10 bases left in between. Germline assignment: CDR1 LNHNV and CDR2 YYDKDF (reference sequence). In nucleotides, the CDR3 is TGTGCCACCAGCAGAGATTCACCCACATACAATGAGCAGTTCTTC. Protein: CATSRDSPTYNEQFF.

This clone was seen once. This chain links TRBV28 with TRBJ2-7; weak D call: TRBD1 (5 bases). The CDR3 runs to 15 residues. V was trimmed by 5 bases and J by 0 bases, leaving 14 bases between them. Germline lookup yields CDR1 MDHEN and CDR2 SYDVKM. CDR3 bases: TGTGCCAGCAGTCTCTCGGCCAGGGCCTCCTACGAGCAGTACTTC. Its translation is CASSLSARASYEQYF.

CDR3 in amino acids: CASSPTGWEKLFF. CDR3 nucleotide sequence: TGCGCCAGCAGCCCGACGGGGTGGGAAAAACTGTTTTTT. The genes are TRBV5-1 and TRBJ1-4; D not certain. Germline V gene sequence: CDR1 SGHRS, CDR2 YFSETQ. V was cut by 4 bases and J by 8 bases, with 12 bases left in between. This CDR3 is built from 13 residues.

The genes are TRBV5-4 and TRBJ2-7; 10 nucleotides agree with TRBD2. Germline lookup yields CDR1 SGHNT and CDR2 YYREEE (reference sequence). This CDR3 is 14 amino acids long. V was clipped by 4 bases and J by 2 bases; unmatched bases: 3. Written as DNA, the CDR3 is TGTGCCAGCAGCCCGGGACTAGCGCCCTACGAGCAGTACTTC. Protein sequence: CASSPGLAPYEQYF.

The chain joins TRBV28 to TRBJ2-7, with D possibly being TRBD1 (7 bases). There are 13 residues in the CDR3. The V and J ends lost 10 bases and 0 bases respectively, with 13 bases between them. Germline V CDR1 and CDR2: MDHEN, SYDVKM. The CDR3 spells CATGGTVSYEQYF. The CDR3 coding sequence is TGTGCCACAGGCGGGACAGTCTCCTACGAGCAGTACTTC.

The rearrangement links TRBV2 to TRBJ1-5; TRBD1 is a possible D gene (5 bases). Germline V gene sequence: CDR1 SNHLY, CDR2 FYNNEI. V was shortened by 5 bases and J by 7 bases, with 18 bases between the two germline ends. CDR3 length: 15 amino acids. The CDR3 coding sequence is TGTGCCAGCAGTAATGAGTGGGGGGGGGACCAGCCCCAGCATTTT. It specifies CASSNEWGGDQPQHF.

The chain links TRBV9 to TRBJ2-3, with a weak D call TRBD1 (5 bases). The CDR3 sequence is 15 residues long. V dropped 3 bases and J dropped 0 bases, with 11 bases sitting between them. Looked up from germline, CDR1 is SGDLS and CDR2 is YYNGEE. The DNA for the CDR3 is TGTGCCAGCAGCGGGGGCACGGTCAGCACAGATACGCAGTATTTT. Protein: CASSGGTVSTDTQYF.

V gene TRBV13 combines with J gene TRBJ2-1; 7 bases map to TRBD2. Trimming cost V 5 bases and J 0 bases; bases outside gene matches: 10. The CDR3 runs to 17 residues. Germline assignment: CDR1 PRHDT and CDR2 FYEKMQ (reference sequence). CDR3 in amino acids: CASSRPSGWSSYNEQFF. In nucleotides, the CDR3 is TGTGCCAGCAGCCGTCCTAGCGGTTGGAGCTCCTACAATGAGCAGTTCTTC.

As DNA, the CDR3 is TGTGCCAGCTGGGTCAGGTCCACAGATACGCAGTATTTT. Protein sequence: CASWVRSTDTQYF. V is TRBV2 and J is TRBJ2-3; D unclear. Germline CDR1 and CDR2: SNHLY and FYNNEI. Deletions cut 8 bases from V and 2 bases from J, with 11 bases between. The CDR3 runs 13 residues.

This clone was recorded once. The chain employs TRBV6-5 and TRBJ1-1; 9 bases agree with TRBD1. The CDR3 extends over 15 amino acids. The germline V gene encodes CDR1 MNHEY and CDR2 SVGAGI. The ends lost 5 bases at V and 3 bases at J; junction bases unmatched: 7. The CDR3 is CASSTGTGRDTEAFF. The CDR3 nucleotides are TGTGCCAGCAGTACCGGGACAGGGAGGGACACTGAAGCTTTCTTT.

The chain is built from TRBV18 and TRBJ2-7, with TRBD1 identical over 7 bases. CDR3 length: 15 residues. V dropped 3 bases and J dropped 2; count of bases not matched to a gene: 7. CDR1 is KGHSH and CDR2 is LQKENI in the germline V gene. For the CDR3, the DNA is TGTGCCAGCTCACCGCTTGGGACAGATGCCTACGAGCAGTACTTC. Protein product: CASSPLGTDAYEQYF. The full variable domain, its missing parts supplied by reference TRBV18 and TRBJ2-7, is NAGVMQNPRHLVRRRGQEARLRCSPMKGHSHVYWYRQLPEEGLKFMVYLQKENIIDESGMPKERFSAEFPKEGPSILRIQQVVRGDSAAYFCASSPLGTDAYEQYFGPGTRLTVT.

DNA of the CDR3: TGCGCCAGCAGCCACGCGACTAGCGGGAAGTCCTACGAGCAGTACTTC. Its translation is CASSHATSGKSYEQYF. This chain links TRBV4-3 with TRBJ2-7; 11 bases match TRBD2. With V trimmed by 3 bases and J by 1 base, 5 bases remained unmatched. The length of the CDR3 is 16 residues. CDR1 LGHNA and CDR2 YSLEER come from the germline V gene.

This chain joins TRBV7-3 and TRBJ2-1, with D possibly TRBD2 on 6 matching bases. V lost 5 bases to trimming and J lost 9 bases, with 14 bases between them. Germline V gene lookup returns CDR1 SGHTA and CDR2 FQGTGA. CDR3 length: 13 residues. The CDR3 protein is CASSPTSTTEQFF. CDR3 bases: TGTGCCAGCAGCCCTACTAGCACCACTGAGCAGTTCTTC. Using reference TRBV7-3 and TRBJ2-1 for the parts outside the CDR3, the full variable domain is GAGVSQTPSNKVTEKGKYVELRCDPISGHTALYWYRQSLGQGPEFLIYFQGTGAADDSGLPNDRFFAVRPEGSVSTLKIQRTERGDSAVYLCASSPTSTTEQFFGPGTRLTVL.

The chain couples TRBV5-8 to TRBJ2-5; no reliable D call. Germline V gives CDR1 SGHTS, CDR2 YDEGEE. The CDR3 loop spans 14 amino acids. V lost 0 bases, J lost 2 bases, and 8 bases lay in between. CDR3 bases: TGTGCCAGCAGCTTGGATAGCAGACAAGAGACCCAGTACTTC. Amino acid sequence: CASSLDSRQETQYF.

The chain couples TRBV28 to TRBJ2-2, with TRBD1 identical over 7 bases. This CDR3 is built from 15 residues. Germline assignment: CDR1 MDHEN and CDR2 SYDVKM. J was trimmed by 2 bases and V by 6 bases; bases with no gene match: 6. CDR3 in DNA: TGTGCCAGCAGGACGGGACAGATAAACACCGGGGAGCTGTTTTTT. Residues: CASRTGQINTGELFF.

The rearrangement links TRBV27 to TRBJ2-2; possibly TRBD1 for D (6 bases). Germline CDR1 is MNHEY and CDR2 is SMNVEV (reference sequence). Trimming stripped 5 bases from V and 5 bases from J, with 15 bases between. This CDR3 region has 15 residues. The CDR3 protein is CASSQFRGRTGELFF. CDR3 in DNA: TGTGCCAGCAGTCAGTTCAGGGGCAGGACCGGGGAGCTGTTTTTT.

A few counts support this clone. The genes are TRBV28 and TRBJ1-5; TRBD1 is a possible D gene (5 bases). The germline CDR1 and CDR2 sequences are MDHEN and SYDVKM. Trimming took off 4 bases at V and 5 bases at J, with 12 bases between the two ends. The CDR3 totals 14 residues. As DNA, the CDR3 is TGTGCCAGCAGTTCCCCCCAGGGATATCAGCCCCAGCATTTT. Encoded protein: CASSSPQGYQPQHF.

For the CDR3, the DNA is TGTGCCAGTACTACTAGCAATCAGCCCCAGCATTTT. This encodes CASTTSNQPQHF. This chain uses TRBV27 with TRBJ1-5; D unresolved. Per germline, CDR1 MNHEY and CDR2 SMNVEV (reference sequence). V lost 9 bases and J lost 0, with 6 bases in between. CDR3 length: 12 amino acids.

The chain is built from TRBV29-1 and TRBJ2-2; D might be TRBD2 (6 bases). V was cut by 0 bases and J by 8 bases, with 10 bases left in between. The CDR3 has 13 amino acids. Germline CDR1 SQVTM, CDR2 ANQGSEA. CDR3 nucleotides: TGCAGCGTTGAAGATCGGGGGAGGGGGGAGCTGTTTTTT. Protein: CSVEDRGRGELFF.

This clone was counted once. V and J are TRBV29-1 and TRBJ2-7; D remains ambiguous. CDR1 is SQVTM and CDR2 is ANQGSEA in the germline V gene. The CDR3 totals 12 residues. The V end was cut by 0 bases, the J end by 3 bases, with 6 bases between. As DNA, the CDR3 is TGCAGCGTTGAAGATTCCGGCTACGAGCAGTACTTC. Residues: CSVEDSGYEQYF.

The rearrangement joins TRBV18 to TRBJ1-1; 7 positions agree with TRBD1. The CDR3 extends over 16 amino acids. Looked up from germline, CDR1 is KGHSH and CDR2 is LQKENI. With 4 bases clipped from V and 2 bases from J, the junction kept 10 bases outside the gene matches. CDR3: CASSQGTASSNTEAFF. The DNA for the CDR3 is TGTGCCAGCTCACAAGGGACAGCTAGCAGTAACACTGAAGCTTTCTTT.